These 4 T cell receptor beta chains were sequenced from one sample in a study of T cell responses to AZD1222 COVID-19 vaccine. The assay was immunoSEQ multiplex PCR, and TCRdb's table has in-frame clones only and misses some. The table includes about 120,000 clones, 84% detected once. The specimen comprised peripheral blood, sampled 28 days after the second AZD1222 dose. These receptor sequences come from an adult who received the AZD1222 COVID-19 vaccine.

This clone was recorded only once. V gene TRBV10-2 combines with J gene TRBJ2-5; 11 bases match TRBD2. CDR1 is WSHSY, CDR2 SAAADI, per germline. Unmatched junction bases numbered 7, after V lost 8 bases and J lost 5 bases. This CDR3 region has 14 residues. CDR3 nucleotides: TGCGCCAGCGGTCTAGCGGGGGGTGATGAGACCCAGTACTTC. It encodes CASGLAGGDETQYF.

Of note for this clone: The same CDR3 is also encoded by other DNA sequences in this sample. The chain joins TRBV27 to TRBJ2-7; tentatively, D is TRBD2 (7 bases). Per germline, CDR1 MNHEY and CDR2 SMNVEV (reference sequence). The CDR3 extends over 13 amino acids. V was pared by 7 bases and J by 3 bases, with 13 bases between. Here the CDR3 DNA reads TGTGCCAGCATGGGGGGGGCCAGCTACGAGCAGTACTTC. This translates into CASMGGASYEQYF.

The gene calls are TRBV6-5 and TRBJ1-1; D uncertain. The CDR3 runs 14 residues. Trimming shortened V by 2 bases and J by 1 base, and 8 bases separated the two germline ends. Germline CDR1 reads MNHEY; CDR2 reads SVGAGI. The CDR3: CASSYRPGNTEAFF. The CDR3 nucleotides read TGTGCCAGCAGTTACCGGCCCGGGAACACTGAAGCTTTCTTT.

The V gene is TRBV11-2, the J gene TRBJ1-4; 8 positions agree with TRBD1. With V trimmed by 3 bases and J by 6 bases, 6 bases remained unmatched. Germline CDR1 SGHAT, CDR2 FQNNGV. The length of the CDR3 is 15 residues. The CDR3 DNA sequence: TGTGCCAGCAGCTTTTCTCCCAGGGGGCATGAAAAACTGTTTTTT. Translated: CASSFSPRGHEKLFF.